The 26 T cell receptor beta chains below were found in one sample sequenced in a study of CD8 T cells in Susac syndrome. The RNA, 0.5 to 1 ug, was put through reverse transcription using random hexamers. TCRdb redid the calling of the immunoSEQ multiplex PCR reads with MiXCR, one entry per CDR3 protein. Seen here are some 120,000 distinct CDR3 sequences, 85% to 95% observed once, and the top ten hold over 0.3%. The sequenced material came from CD8+ T cells from PBMCs. The source is a human donor with multiple sclerosis.

V usage is TRBV10-3 and J usage is TRBJ2-4; no reliable D call. This CDR3 region has 14 residues. Per germline, CDR1 ENHRY and CDR2 SYGVKD. Trimming left V 0 bases short and J 0 bases short, with 3 bases between. CDR3 DNA: TGTGCCATCAGTGAGTCGACAGCCAAAAACATTCAGTACTTC. Residues: CAISESTAKNIQYF.

The genes are TRBV28 and TRBJ2-5, with TRBD1 as a possible D gene (6 bases). Germline lookup yields CDR1 MDHEN and CDR2 SYDVKM. The ends were cut back, 4 bases at V and 5 bases at J, with 32 bases in the middle. The CDR3 extends over 20 amino acids. CDR3 protein: CASSSTSGTSRAVPRETQYF. The CDR3 nucleotides are TGTGCCAGCAGTTCCACCTCGGGGACATCCAGGGCGGTCCCCAGGGAGACCCAGTACTTC.

V usage is TRBV5-6 and J usage is TRBJ2-7; D is possibly TRBD1 (6 bases). Germline V gene sequence: CDR1 SGHDT, CDR2 YYEEEE. The V and J ends lost 4 bases and 3 bases respectively, with 11 bases between them. This CDR3 has 13 amino acids. The CDR3 reads CASSAGTNYEQYF. CDR3 in DNA: TGTGCCAGCAGCGCCGGGACAAACTACGAGCAGTACTTC. Combining the CDR3 with reference TRBV5-6 and TRBJ2-7 gives the whole variable domain DAGVTQSPTHLIKTRGQQVTLRCSPKSGHDTVSWYQQALGQGPQFIFQYYEEEERQRGNFPDRFSGHQFPNYSSELNVNALLLGDSALYLCASSAGTNYEQYFGPGTRLTVT.

In regard to this clonotype: This is likely a read error, given that the CDR3 carries no conserved phenylalanine or tryptophan at its end. The chain couples TRBV5-1 to TRBJ2-7, with 9 bases matching TRBD1. Germline CDR1 and CDR2: SGHRS and YFSETQ. V was pared by 7 bases and J by 3 bases, with 8 bases of the junction left unmatched. CDR3 size: 14 residues. CDR3 coding DNA: TGCGCCAGCGCCCTGACAGGGGGGCACTACGAGCAGTACCTC. Protein product: CASALTGGHYEQYL.

V is TRBV2 and J is TRBJ2-3; possibly TRBD2 for D (5 bases). The CDR3 runs 16 residues. Germline V lookup: CDR1 SNHLY, CDR2 FYNNEI. Written as DNA, the CDR3 is TGTGCTTTCAGCGAGGGATCCGCGGTGGTCCCAGATACGCAGTATTTT. Its translation: CAFSEGSAVVPDTQYF.

The chain has TRBV27 and TRBJ1-2, with D possibly matching TRBD1 (6 bases). The CDR3 contains 16 residues. CDR1 is MNHEY, CDR2 SMNVEV, per germline (reference sequence). V lost 0 bases and J lost 8, with 19 bases in between. The CDR3 spells CASSLSGWGGAEGYTF. The CDR3 nucleotides are TGTGCCAGCAGTTTATCGGGGTGGGGGGGCGCGGAGGGCTACACCTTC.

CDR3 protein: CASWPVGDSETQYF. CDR3 in DNA: TGTGCCAGCTGGCCCGTGGGAGATTCGGAGACCCAGTACTTC. The V call is TRBV6-5, the J call TRBJ2-5, with D possibly being TRBD2 (5 bases). Trimming cost V 8 bases and J 5 bases, with 18 bases left between them. The CDR3 extends over 14 amino acids. CDR1 MNHEY and CDR2 SVGAGI come from the germline V gene.

The chain has TRBV15 and TRBJ2-7; 8 bases line up with TRBD1. After removal of 2 bases from V and 2 bases from J, the junction contained 11 bases not matched to a gene. The V gene's germline CDR1 is LNHNV and CDR2 YYDKDF (reference sequence). The CDR3 is 17 residues long. CDR3 residues: CATSRTRPGQGTYEQYF. The CDR3 DNA reads TGTGCCACCAGCAGAACACGACCCGGACAGGGCACCTACGAGCAGTACTTC.

The chain combines TRBV14 with TRBJ1-2; D gene unclear. Germline CDR1 SGHDN, CDR2 FVKESK. The length of the CDR3 is 13 residues. Trimming removed 4 bases at V and 7 bases at J, with 13 bases between. The CDR3 DNA reads as TGTGCCAGCAGCCCAACCTTGTGGGGTGGCTACACCTTC. It is translated as CASSPTLWGGYTF.

This clonotype was observed a handful of times. V is TRBV27 and J is TRBJ2-5, with D tentatively TRBD1 (6 bases). Germline values: CDR1 MNHEY, CDR2 SMNVEV (reference sequence). Between the trimmed V and J ends, which lost 0 bases and 4 bases, there was a span of 6 bases. This CDR3 contains 13 residues. The CDR3 coding sequence is TGTGCCAGCAGTTTATCGGGGGCAGAGACCCAGTACTTC. Residues: CASSLSGAETQYF.

This chain uses TRBV6-6 with TRBJ2-7; 7 bases map to TRBD2. The CDR3 length is 16 residues. With V trimmed by 2 bases and J by 0 bases, 7 bases remained unmatched. Germline CDR1 and CDR2: MNHNY and SVGAGI (reference sequence). CDR3 DNA sequence: TGTGCCAGCAGTTACGGGGAGGGGCCAAGCTCCTACGAGCAGTACGTC. As protein: CASSYGEGPSSYEQYV.

The V gene is TRBV15, the J gene TRBJ1-4; TRBD1 is a possible D gene (5 bases). The CDR3 loop spans 15 amino acids. V lost 0 bases and J 7 bases, leaving 12 bases between the germline ends. CDR1 and CDR2 (germline): LNHNV, YYDKDF (reference sequence). CDR3: CATSREGHESEKLFF. The CDR3 DNA reads as TGTGCCACCAGCAGAGAGGGGCACGAGAGTGAAAAACTGTTTTTT. The full variable domain, with the rest looked up from reference TRBV15 and TRBJ1-4, is DAMVIQNPRYQVTQFGKPVTLSCSQTLNHNVMYWYQQKSSQAPKLLFHYYDKDFNNEADTPDNFQSRRPNTSFCFLDIRSPGLGDTAMYLCATSREGHESEKLFFGSGTQLSVL.

This clonotype is deemed medium-sized (0.01 to 0.1%). The J gene is TRBJ2-7, the V gene TRBV13; D might be TRBD1 (6 bases). There are 14 residues in the CDR3. From germline, CDR1 is PRHDT and CDR2 FYEKMQ (reference sequence). V was pared by 1 base and J by 2 bases, with 9 bases between. DNA of the CDR3: TGTGCCAGCAGCTTAGAGGGGGATACCTACGAGCAGTACTTC. It translates to CASSLEGDTYEQYF.

CDR3: CASSVGGGPNTGELFF. The CDR3 DNA is TGTGCCAGCAGCGTGGGGGGGGGCCCGAACACCGGGGAGCTGTTTTTT. The rearrangement links TRBV9 to TRBJ2-2; D may be TRBD2 (7 bases). The CDR3 covers 16 residues. The germline CDR1 and CDR2 sequences are SGDLS and YYNGEE. V lost 2 bases, J lost 0 bases, and 11 bases lay in between. The whole variable domain, filled in from reference TRBV9 and TRBJ2-2, reads DSGVTQTPKHLITATGQRVTLRCSPRSGDLSVYWYQQSLDQGLQFLIQYYNGEERAKGNILERFSAQQFPDLHSELNLSSLELGDSALYFCASSVGGGPNTGELFFGEGSRLTVL.

This chain links TRBV7-9 with TRBJ2-7; D is uncertain. CDR1 is SEHNR, CDR2 FQNEAQ, per germline (reference sequence). The CDR3 spans 13 residues. Trimming pared 5 bases from V and 0 bases from J, leaving 8 bases between. The CDR3 DNA sequence: TGTGCCAGCAGCCCCCGGAACTCCTACGAGCAGTACTTC. It yields the protein CASSPRNSYEQYF.

The chain joins TRBV7-8 to TRBJ1-2; 7 nucleotides line up with TRBD1. From germline, CDR1 is SGHVS and CDR2 FQNEAQ. V dropped 2 bases and J dropped 0; count of bases not matched to a gene: 3. There are 15 residues in the CDR3. This CDR3 is CASSLMGTANYGYTF. The CDR3 DNA reads TGTGCCAGCAGCTTAATGGGGACAGCTAACTATGGCTACACCTTC.

V gene TRBV14 combines with J gene TRBJ1-1; D is undetermined. The V gene's germline CDR1 is SGHDN and CDR2 FVKESK. The CDR3 spans 16 residues. Trimming left V 0 bases short and J 1 base short, with 12 bases between. The CDR3 loop is CASSQDPWSSNTEAFF. CDR3 sequence (DNA): TGTGCCAGCAGCCAAGATCCCTGGTCTTCGAACACTGAAGCTTTCTTT.

This chain uses TRBV5-4 with TRBJ1-1; D may be TRBD1 (5 bases). CDR1 and CDR2 (germline): SGHNT, YYREEE (reference sequence). Trimming pared 4 bases from V and 7 bases from J, leaving 17 bases between. CDR3 size: 14 residues. The CDR3 DNA is TGTGCCAGCAGCCCCCGAATCCAGGGTCTTGAAGCTTTCTTT. Translating gives CASSPRIQGLEAFF. Full variable domain (rest looked up from reference TRBV5-4 and TRBJ1-1): ETGVTQSPTHLIKTRGQQVTLRCSSQSGHNTVSWYQQALGQGPQFIFQYYREEENGRGNFPPRFSGLQFPNYSSELNVNALELDDSALYLCASSPRIQGLEAFFGQGTRLTVV.

V and J are TRBV4-2 and TRBJ1-1; 7 nucleotides match TRBD1. CDR3 length: 15 amino acids. Germline V gives CDR1 LGHNA, CDR2 YNFKEQ. V lost 0 bases, J lost 4 bases, and 5 bases stayed unmatched. The DNA for the CDR3 is TGTGCCAGCAGCCAAGAAGGGGGCGGAGGCACTGAAGCTTTCTTT. Its translation: CASSQEGGGGTEAFF.

DNA for the CDR3: TGCGCCAGCAGGCTCGGACTAGGGTCTTACGAGCAGTACGTC. Translated, it gives CASRLGLGSYEQYV. The V call is TRBV5-1, the J call TRBJ2-7; 7 bases are shared with TRBD2. The CDR3 runs 14 residues. J was trimmed by 4 bases and V by 5 bases; bases with no gene match: 9. Germline V lookup: CDR1 SGHRS, CDR2 YFSETQ.

The rearrangement joins TRBV2 to TRBJ1-2; 7 bases are shared with TRBD1. Per the germline V gene, CDR1 is SNHLY and CDR2 is FYNNEI. The CDR3 consists of 11 residues. Trimming at V came to 6 bases and at J to 12 bases, leaving 7 bases not matched to a gene. CDR3: CASRDGTENTF. CDR3 nucleotides: TGTGCCAGCAGGGACGGGACAGAGAACACCTTC.

This clonotype was detected only once. V usage is TRBV20-1 and J usage is TRBJ2-3; D unclear. Germline CDR1 reads DFQATT; CDR2 reads SNEGSKA (reference sequence). The ends were cut back, 0 bases at V and 1 base at J, with 8 bases in the middle. The CDR3 has 14 residues. The CDR3, as DNA: TGCAGTGCTAGAGACCTATACGGCACAGATACGCAGTATTTT. Protein: CSARDLYGTDTQYF.

This chain connects TRBV20-1 to TRBJ2-5, with D tentatively TRBD1 (6 bases). The CDR3 consists of 13 residues. Trimming removed 3 bases from V and 5 bases from J, with 13 bases in between. The germline gives CDR1 DFQATT, CDR2 SNEGSKA (reference sequence). In DNA, the CDR3 is TGCAGTGCTAGCTCAGGGGCGAAGGAGACCCAGTACTTC. Residues: CSASSGAKETQYF.

V usage is TRBV20-1 and J usage is TRBJ1-1; D unresolved. V dropped 3 bases and J dropped 5 bases, with 10 bases sitting between them. The CDR3 is made up of 12 amino acids. CDR1 is DFQATT and CDR2 is SNEGSKA in the germline V gene (reference sequence). The CDR3 region has the DNA TGCAGTGCTAGTTTGGGTGGGACTGAAGCTTTCTTT. Translation: CSASLGGTEAFF.

The chain employs TRBV9 and TRBJ1-4; the match to TRBD1 covers 8 bases. The germline gives CDR1 SGDLS, CDR2 YYNGEE. With 0 bases clipped from V and 5 bases from J, the junction kept 3 bases outside the gene matches. The CDR3 sequence is 15 residues long. In nucleotides, the CDR3 is TGTGCCAGCAGCGTAGGTGGACAGGGAAATGAAAAACTGTTTTTT. Translating gives CASSVGGQGNEKLFF. The full variable domain, its missing parts supplied by reference TRBV9 and TRBJ1-4, is DSGVTQTPKHLITATGQRVTLRCSPRSGDLSVYWYQQSLDQGLQFLIQYYNGEERAKGNILERFSAQQFPDLHSELNLSSLELGDSALYFCASSVGGQGNEKLFFGSGTQLSVL.

This chain connects TRBV20-1 to TRBJ2-1; a weak D match, TRBD2 (5 bases). CDR1 is DFQATT and CDR2 is SNEGSKA in the germline V gene (reference sequence). The germline V and J ends were trimmed by 0 bases and 2 bases, with 11 bases remaining between them. The CDR3 covers 15 residues. CDR3 nucleotide sequence: TGCAGTGCTAGAGATAGCAGCGGAACCTACAATGAGCAGTTCTTC. This codes for CSARDSSGTYNEQFF.